The source of this TCR beta chain is a study of cytomegalovirus exposure and HLA in healthy donors. Both 60 Vbeta primers and 13 Jbeta primers went into the PCR. Sequencing was performed with immunoSEQ multiplex PCR; in TCRdb, only in-frame clones are kept and a portion is missing. The data show some 200,000 clones, roughly 78% seen once. This clone was detected a few times. The receptor was isolated from a girl aged 10-17 years in good health and CMV-seropositive. The source material was PBMCs.

In nucleotides, the CDR3 is TGTGCCAGCAGCTTTCCGAGAGCTGAAGCTTTCTTT. It encodes CASSFPRAEAFF. The chain carries TRBV7-9 and TRBJ1-1; D not resolved. V lost 3 bases, J lost 6 bases, and 8 bases lay in between. CDR3 length: 12 residues. Germline V gene lookup returns CDR1 SEHNR and CDR2 FQNEAQ (reference sequence).